This T cell receptor beta chain was observed in a study of blood T cells in healthy people across ages. The germline V gene encodes CDR1 LGHDT and CDR2 YNNKEL (reference sequence). The V and J ends lost 1 base and 5 bases respectively, with 6 bases between them. This CDR3 contains 12 residues. For the second PCR, which ran for about 7 to 11 cycles, a sample-barcoded 5' primer and a J-beta primer mix were used. TCRdb re-called the 5' RACE reads through MiXCR, storing one row per CDR3 protein. The sample contains 650,000 to 800,000 distinct CDR3 sequences, roughly half of which appear only once. This clonotype was detected many times.

The sample consisted of blood. V usage is TRBV3-1 and J usage is TRBJ2-7, with D tentatively TRBD1 or TRBD2 (5 bases each). This TCR was sampled from a woman aged 80 or over in good health. The CDR3 DNA is TGTGCCAGCAGCCAAGTGGGGGACGAGCAGTACTTC. Translated, it gives CASSQVGDEQYF.